This TCR beta chain came from a study of T cells in Graves' hyperthyroidism and ophthalmopathy. Authors of the study amplified TCR beta CDR3 regions from RNA transcripts. First-round RT-PCR targeting the TCR CDR3 was performed with the HTBI primer set. One entry per CDR3 protein, called by TCRdb with MiXCR from the multiplex PCR reads. The sample carries 250,000 to 400,000 distinct CDR3 sequences, roughly an eighth recorded once. The CDR3 length is 12 residues. Germline CDR1 LNHDA, CDR2 SQIVND (reference sequence). Note on this clonotype: An end of the junction differs from the germline gene, which may be a read error.

The sequencing sample was made of blood. This clonotype was obtained from a woman in her 40s with Graves' ophthalmopathy. The chain joins TRBV19 to TRBJ2-7; weak D call: TRBD1 (6 bases). CDR3 region: CTSSAAGDEQYF. CDR3 DNA: TGTACCAGTAGTGCAGCAGGGGACGAGCAGTACTTC.